A few counts support the clone carrying this T cell receptor beta chain. As yet, its antigen is unknown. The CDR3 is 13 residues long. Per the germline V gene, CDR1 is MGHDK and CDR2 is SYGVNS. V was cut by 5 bases and J by 6 bases, with 10 bases left in between. Profiling relied on immunoSEQ multiplex PCR, and the TCRdb table lists in-frame clones only, not all of them. The sample includes about 2 million clones, less than 95% of them seen just once. In the naive CD8 group, cells lacked CD45RO and were positively selected for CCR7, so terminally differentiated effector memory CD45RA+ cells were left out. Healthy HIV-negative adults with no recent acute infections or vaccinations were recruited as donors. This entry is derived from a study of shared clonotypes between healthy human individuals. Overall study context: Donors had three CD4 naive, three CD4 memory, two CD8 naive and one CD8 memory plate apiece. Study findings and constraints: Naive subsets typically showed greater estimated richness than memory subsets.

V is TRBV25-1 and J is TRBJ2-2; D might be TRBD2 (6 bases). This sequence originates from a man younger than 35 in good health. The sequenced sample was naive CD8+ T cells sorted from blood. The CDR3 nucleotides are TGTGCCAGCAGTCCTCCGGGGGCCGGGGAGCTGTTTTTT. It yields the protein CASSPPGAGELFF.